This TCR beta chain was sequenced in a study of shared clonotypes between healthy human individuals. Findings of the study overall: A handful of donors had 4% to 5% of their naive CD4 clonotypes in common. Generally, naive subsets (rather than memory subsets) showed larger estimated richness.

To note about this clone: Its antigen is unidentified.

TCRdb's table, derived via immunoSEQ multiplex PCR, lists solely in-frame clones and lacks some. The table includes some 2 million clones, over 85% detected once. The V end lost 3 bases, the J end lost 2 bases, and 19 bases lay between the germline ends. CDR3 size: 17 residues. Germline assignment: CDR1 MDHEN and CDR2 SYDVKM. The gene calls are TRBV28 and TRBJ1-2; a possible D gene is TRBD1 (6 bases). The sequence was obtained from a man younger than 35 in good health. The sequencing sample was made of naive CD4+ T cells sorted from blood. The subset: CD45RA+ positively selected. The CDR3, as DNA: TGTGCCAGCAGTTTTAGGACAGTTGAACCAGGGAACTATGGCTACACCTTC. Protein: CASSFRTVEPGNYGYTF.